This entry is about one TCR beta chain. The CDR3 loop spans 14 amino acids. Trimming took 0 bases from V and 1 from J, leaving 6 bases between them. CDR1 is SGHRS and CDR2 is YFSETQ in the germline V gene. Researchers ran the assay at a deep level. Replicate sorted-subset PCRs were loaded with 150 to 250 ng DNA, roughly 33,000 T cell genomes. Sequenced by immunoSEQ multiplex PCR; TCRdb stores in-frame clones only, minus some. The sample records about 2,500,000 clones, 85% to 95% being singletons. The data originate from a study of shared clonotypes between healthy human individuals. Within Nashville, Tennessee resided all donors, each a Caucasian adult.

The source material was naive CD4+ T cells sorted from blood. The sample's subset: CD45RA+ positively selected. The chain links TRBV5-1 to TRBJ2-3; no clear D. This clonotype was sampled from a man in his late teens or twenties in good health. DNA of the CDR3: TGCGCCAGCAGCTTGGAGGTAGGCACAGATACGCAGTATTTT. The encoded protein is CASSLEVGTDTQYF.